The present entry profiles one T cell receptor beta chain with its context. Antigen specificity is unknown. This record belongs to a study of regulatory T cells in long-lasting Graves disease. Study-level results: Relative to new patients (roughly 1,000), persistent patients exhibited greater sharing of public clonotypes (approximately 2,500).

Indicated time point: newly diagnosed GD, antithyroid drugs for less than 3 months. The TCR library was prepared using RNA isolated from PBMCs. Building of the TCR beta libraries involved iRepertoire HTBI primers and Arm-PCR of CDR3 regions. In TCRdb, the multiplex PCR reads were re-called with MiXCR into one record per CDR3 protein. The data show about 540,000 distinct CDR3 sequences, with roughly 13% seen just once and roughly a tenth held by the top ten. This sample also belongs to another study, concerning T cells in Graves' hyperthyroidism and ophthalmopathy. From that paper: Uncontrolled infection, other autoimmune disease, pregnancy or lactation disqualified patients from enrolment. The majority of expanded thyroid clonotypes above 0.001 also appeared in blood.

The specimen was peripheral blood mononuclear cells (PBMCs), collected at new diagnosis, from a patient treated with antithyroid drugs. The clonotype originates from a man younger than 45 with Graves disease.

CDR3 in DNA: TGTGCCAGCAGTAACGGGGGGGGACCAGATACGCAGTATTTT. This sequence encodes CASSNGGGPDTQYF. The chain combines TRBV6-1 with TRBJ2-3, with 8 bases that match TRBD2. This CDR3 comprises 14 residues. The germline V gene encodes CDR1 MNHNS and CDR2 SASEGT. V lost 5 bases and J lost 4; bases outside the gene matches: 5.